This T cell receptor beta chain was documented in a study of blood T cell repertoires in COVID-19 (dated by TCRdb to 2018 to 2021). For the study in its entirety: The collaborator samples originated in the United States, Italy and Spain and spanned the acute and convalescent phases of COVID-19. The material from the prospective study consisted of cDNA or gDNA derived from T cells, B-cell-depleted T cells, or PBMCs. The dataset comprised deeply sampled blood TCRbeta repertoires from subjects exposed to, actively infected with, or recovered from COVID-19. A freely available public database, intended as a resource for researchers studying the immune response to SARS-CoV-2, is where the repertoires were released. The samples were drawn from the first 160 participants of the ongoing ImmuneRACE study and from some 1,300 subjects provided by 6 global collaborators. The sample metadata nearly always contained a de-identified subject ID, COVID-19 status, age in years and sex. Where available, HLA class I and class II types were taken from metadata supplied by the sample provider and were not determined by assay-based typing.

Here is what the overall study found, with its caveats: Clinical and demographic metadata were provided uncurated, with the amount varying by source and participant.

TCRbeta CDR3 regions were amplified from genomic DNA using the immunoSEQ Assay, a bias-controlled multiplex PCR. The authors' pipeline ran thus. The number of nucleated cells in each sample was estimated from the amplification of reference gene primers within the assay. Sequence reads were collapsed and filtered to measure the absolute abundance of every unique TCRbeta CDR3 rearrangement. For each sample, productive Simpson clonality was calculated as the square root of Simpson's diversity index over productive rearrangements. Entries here come from immuneACCESS through TCRdb and include only in-frame sequences with V and J called. Some clones fail to appear in such tables; in the studies checked, an unresolved V gene covers under half of the shortfall, and the cause of the remainder is unknown. That table furnishes V, J and clone size, whereas the DNA furnished D and trimming. The sample records about 330,000 clones, 87% of which are singletons. The top ten clonotypes cover approximately 5% of the sample.

In the prospective study, participants were roughly 18 to 100 years old, resided in about two dozen geographic areas of the United States, and were enrolled through a virtual design. Cohort assignment in the prospective study relied on participant-reported clinical history from a screening survey and a study questionnaire. For ImmuneRACE Cohort 3, a participant was defined as recovered based on two consecutive negative NP/OP PCR tests, clearance by a healthcare professional, or resolution of symptoms. In the prospective study, whole blood, serum and a nasopharyngeal or oropharyngeal swab were collected from each participant by mobile phlebotomists. Additional blood draws and questionnaires over an approximately two-month period could optionally be provided by prospective study participants. Before DNA extraction, blood samples from the prospective study were shipped at room temperature or frozen.

As concerns this clone: Its antigen remains undetermined. It has no much larger one-base neighbor in the sample; base qualities were not kept.

The CDR3 holds 17 amino acids from the cysteine to the phenylalanine. The CDR3 DNA has 51 bases and is translated from base 1. Unmatched junction bases come to 11, with V trimmed by 4 bases and J by 4 bases. From a lookup of the germline V gene, CDR1 and CDR2 are KGHDR and SFDVKD. This TCR came from a young woman who had recovered from COVID-19. The sequenced material came from PBMCs or T cells enriched from blood (not recorded which). The sequence joins TRBV24-1 to TRBJ2-7, with TRBD1 identical over 11 junction bases. At the DNA level, the sequence is TGTGCCACCAGTGAACCCGTTGGACAGGGGGCTTTGTACGAGCAGTACTTC. This translates into CATSEPVGQGALYEQYF.